These 27 T cell receptor beta chains originate from one sample sequenced in a study of PD-1 blockade in classical Hodgkin lymphoma. The repertoire was sequenced with immunoSEQ multiplex PCR; TCRdb's copy has only in-frame clones and lacks some. Counted here are 25,000 to 35,000 clones, around 70% occurring once; the ten biggest clones make up roughly 3.5%. After autologous stem cell transplantation all patients relapsed, and prior brentuximab vedotin exposure differed between cohorts. The starting material was peripheral blood mononuclear cells (PBMCs), obtained before the second cycle of nivolumab. The receptors stem from a human donor with classical Hodgkin lymphoma.

The gene calls are TRBV2 and TRBJ2-7; 7 bases are shared with TRBD2. The germline V gene has CDR1 SNHLY and CDR2 FYNNEI. Losses at the gene ends were 3 bases for V and 0 bases for J; bases not matched to a gene: 2. CDR3 length: 14 amino acids. CDR3: CASSDTGGSYEQYF. The CDR3 DNA is TGTGCCAGCAGTGATACGGGGGGCTCCTACGAGCAGTACTTC.

The rearrangement links TRBV2 to TRBJ2-4; D may be TRBD1 (7 bases). The length of the CDR3 is 16 residues. Germline V gene data show CDR1 as SNHLY and CDR2 as FYNNEI. V lost 6 bases, J lost 6 bases, and 21 bases lay in between. CDR3 sequence (DNA): TGTGCCAGCAGGGGGGGACAGACCCCCCTACTAAACATTCAGTACTTC. Amino acid sequence: CASRGGQTPLLNIQYF.

V is TRBV6-6 and J is TRBJ1-5; 9 bases line up with TRBD1. The V gene end was trimmed by 5 bases and the J gene end by 4 bases; junction bases not matched to a gene: 6. In germline, CDR1 is MNHNY, CDR2 SVGAGI (reference sequence). The CDR3 is 15 residues long. The CDR3 loop is CASSPGTGLNQPQHF. For the CDR3, the DNA is TGTGCCAGCAGTCCAGGGACAGGGTTGAATCAGCCCCAGCATTTT.

Sample share makes this clone medium-sized. This rearrangement joins TRBV7-9 to TRBJ2-1; D gene uncertain. Germline V lookup: CDR1 SEHNR, CDR2 FQNEAQ (reference sequence). With 8 bases removed from V and 10 bases from J, the gap between germline ends came to 15 bases. The CDR3 length is 12 residues. In nucleotides, the CDR3 is TGTGCCAGCTGTGATCTATCACGGGAGCAGTTCTTC. It is translated as CASCDLSREQFF. Full variable domain (rest looked up from reference TRBV7-9 and TRBJ2-1): DTGVSQNPRHKITKRGQNVTFRCDPISEHNRLYWYRQTLGQGPEFLTYFQNEAQLEKSRLLSDRFSAERPKGSFSTLEIQRTEQGDSAMYLCASCDLSREQFFGPGTRLTVL.

J is TRBJ2-1 and V is TRBV28; perhaps TRBD1 as D (6 bases). Germline V CDR1 and CDR2: MDHEN, SYDVKM. The length of the CDR3 is 16 residues. V was shortened by 8 bases and J by 4 bases, with 21 bases between the two germline ends. The CDR3 is CASGTGTGLEYNEQFF. The CDR3 coding sequence is TGTGCCAGCGGAACGGGAACAGGGTTGGAGTACAATGAGCAGTTCTTC.

The V and J genes are TRBV25-1 and TRBJ1-4; 9 nucleotides agree with TRBD1. V gave up 6 bases and J gave up 8 bases; unmatched junction bases: 7. Germline CDR1 reads MGHDK; CDR2 reads SYGVNS. This CDR3 contains 14 residues. DNA of the CDR3: TGTGCCAGCAGAAGGGGGACAGGGAACGAAAAACTGTTTTTT. As protein: CASRRGTGNEKLFF. The full variable domain, rest sourced from reference TRBV25-1 and TRBJ1-4, is EADIYQTPRYLVIGTGKKITLECSQTMGHDKMYWYQQDPGMELHLIHYSYGVNSTEKGDLSSESTVSRIRTEHFPLTLESARPSHTSQYLCASRRGTGNEKLFFGSGTQLSVL.

The table lists this clone with a few counts. The V call is TRBV27, the J call TRBJ2-7; no clear D. CDR3 length equals 11 residues. Germline CDR1 and CDR2: MNHEY and SMNVEV (reference sequence). Trimming took off 8 bases at V and 5 bases at J, with 10 bases between the two ends. The CDR3 DNA reads TGTGCCAGCGCCACCTCAGACGAGCAGTACTTC. Protein product: CASATSDEQYF.

The rearrangement links TRBV4-3 to TRBJ2-5; 7 bases line up with TRBD1. Germline assignment: CDR1 LGHNA and CDR2 YSLEER. Losses at the gene ends were 3 bases for V and 1 base for J; bases not matched to a gene: 2. The CDR3 has 14 residues. The CDR3 DNA reads as TGCGCCAGCAGCCACGGGACAGCCCAAGAGACCCAGTACTTC. Protein: CASSHGTAQETQYF.

The V gene is TRBV7-9, the J gene TRBJ2-3; a possible D gene is TRBD2 (5 bases). Germline assignment: CDR1 SEHNR and CDR2 FQNEAQ (reference sequence). Trimming cost V 4 bases and J 4 bases, with 12 bases left between them. The CDR3 covers 14 residues. The CDR3 bases are TGTGCCAGCAGCTACCCGGGGAACGCAGATACGCAGTATTTT. Protein: CASSYPGNADTQYF.

A note on this clone: Other DNA sequences within the sample encode an identical CDR3. The V and J genes are TRBV6-1 and TRBJ2-7; 10 nucleotides match TRBD1. Germline assignment: CDR1 MNHNS and CDR2 SASEGT. With V trimmed by 5 bases and J by 5 bases, 6 bases remained unmatched. CDR3 size: 14 residues. As DNA, the CDR3 is TGTGCCAGCAGTCCTCGGGACAGGGGCAACGAGCAGTACTTC. Translated, it gives CASSPRDRGNEQYF.

The CDR3 DNA reads as TGTGCCAGCAGCCAGACCCTCTCTAGCGGGGGGTACGAGCAGTACTTC. Encoded protein: CASSQTLSSGGYEQYF. The chain combines TRBV4-2 with TRBJ2-7; TRBD2 matches 11 bases. This CDR3 is built from 16 residues. V was pared by 3 bases and J by 4 bases, with 8 bases of the junction left unmatched. Germline assignment: CDR1 LGHNA and CDR2 YNFKEQ.

This chain links TRBV18 with TRBJ1-5; D is unresolved. The germline CDR1 and CDR2 sequences are KGHSH and LQKENI. There are 15 residues in the CDR3. V was shortened by 4 bases and J by 5 bases, with 15 bases between the two germline ends. CDR3 sequence: CASSQDSSLDQPQHF. Here the CDR3 DNA reads TGTGCCAGCTCACAGGATTCAAGCCTTGATCAGCCCCAGCATTTT.

The V call is TRBV6-1, the J call TRBJ2-1; 10 bases are a match to TRBD2. The germline CDR1 and CDR2 sequences are MNHNS and SASEGT. The CDR3 is 15 residues long. Trimming took 5 bases from V and 6 from J; bases not matched to a gene: 7. CDR3 sequence: CASSLAGLAPNEQFF. The DNA of the CDR3 is TGTGCCAGCAGTCTCGCGGGACTAGCGCCCAATGAGCAGTTCTTC.

The rearrangement links TRBV27 to TRBJ2-3, with D hard to call. V lost 0 bases and J lost 2, with 9 bases in between. Germline V CDR1 and CDR2: MNHEY, SMNVEV (reference sequence). CDR3 length: 15 residues. As DNA, the CDR3 is TGTGCCAGCAGTTTATCGATGTACCACACAGATACGCAGTATTTT. It yields the protein CASSLSMYHTDTQYF.

The CDR3 reads CASSPPEVFPLPYGYTF. CDR3 coding DNA: TGTGCCAGCTCACCACCCGAAGTTTTCCCTCTTCCCTATGGCTACACCTTC. The chain employs TRBV18 and TRBJ1-2; D remains unclear. The CDR3 spans 17 residues. In germline, CDR1 is KGHSH, CDR2 LQKENI. V was clipped by 0 bases and J by 4 bases, with 18 bases between them.

This rearrangement joins TRBV7-3 to TRBJ2-4, with TRBD2 matching 7 bases. Germline CDR1 reads SGHTA; CDR2 reads FQGTGA. The CDR3 totals 12 residues. The ends lost 3 bases at V and 15 bases at J; junction bases unmatched: 8. CDR3 sequence: CASSFELAVAYF. The CDR3 bases are TGTGCCAGCAGCTTTGAGCTAGCGGTCGCGTACTTC.

The table lists this clone with a count of one. The V gene is TRBV30, the J gene TRBJ1-1; TRBD1 is a possible D gene (6 bases). Trimming left V 4 bases short and J 8 bases short, with 20 bases between. The CDR3 spans 14 residues. CDR1 and CDR2 from the germline V gene are GTSNPN and SVGIG (reference sequence). CDR3 region: CAWIPLGAYVEAFF. The CDR3 DNA reads as TGTGCCTGGATTCCCTTGGGGGCCTATGTAGAAGCTTTCTTT.

This sequence joins TRBV4-1 and TRBJ2-3; D uncertain. Germline V gives CDR1 MGHRA, CDR2 YSYEKL. Between the trimmed V and J ends, which lost 0 bases and 4 bases, there was a span of 11 bases. This CDR3 comprises 15 residues. CDR3 region: CASSQDRLGPDTQYF. The DNA for the CDR3 is TGCGCCAGCAGCCAAGATCGGCTAGGACCAGATACGCAGTATTTT.

This clone occurred a few times. The chain has TRBV29-1 and TRBJ1-1, with D possibly TRBD1 on 6 matching bases. The length of the CDR3 is 13 residues. The V end was cut by 4 bases, the J end by 1 base, with 10 bases between. Germline lookup yields CDR1 SQVTM and CDR2 ANQGSEA. The CDR3 DNA follows: TGCAGCGTTGTGATGGACAGGAACACTGAAGCTTTCTTT. Amino acids: CSVVMDRNTEAFF. Using reference TRBV29-1 and TRBJ1-1 for the parts outside the CDR3, the full variable domain is SAVISQKPSRDICQRGTSLTIQCQVDSQVTMMFWYRQQPGQSLTLIATANQGSEATYESGFVIDKFPISRPNLTFSTLTVSNMSPEDSSIYLCSVVMDRNTEAFFGQGTRLTVV.

The gene calls are TRBV12-5 and TRBJ1-2, with 8 nucleotides matching TRBD1. This CDR3 region has 15 residues. The germline gives CDR1 LGHNT, CDR2 FRNRAP. The junction had 6 bases not matched to a gene; V was cut back by 0 bases and J by 6 bases. DNA of the CDR3: TGTGCTAGTGGTTTGGTCGTGGGACAGGTCGATGGCTACACCTTC. Protein sequence: CASGLVVGQVDGYTF.

By frequency in the sample, this clone is medium-sized. The CDR3 here is CASSLGGELSYEQYF. The CDR3, as DNA: TGTGCCAGCAGCCTGGGCGGGGAACTGAGCTACGAGCAGTACTTC. The chain has TRBV7-3 and TRBJ2-7; D is possibly TRBD2 (6 bases). The CDR3 is 15 residues long. Germline V lookup: CDR1 SGHTA, CDR2 FQGTGA. V lost 5 bases to trimming and J lost 3 bases, with 17 bases between them.

J is TRBJ2-7 and V is TRBV6-6; no definite D call. In germline, CDR1 is MNHNY, CDR2 SVGAGI (reference sequence). Trimming stripped 8 bases from V and 4 bases from J, with 12 bases between. The CDR3 sequence is 12 residues long. The CDR3 reads CASGYGDYEQYF. The CDR3 region has the DNA TGTGCCAGCGGGTATGGAGATTACGAGCAGTACTTC.

This clone ranks as medium-sized. The J gene is TRBJ1-2, the V gene TRBV7-8; D possibly corresponds to TRBD1 (6 bases). Trimming took 1 base from V and 4 from J, leaving 10 bases between them. The CDR3 extends over 14 amino acids. Germline V gene sequence: CDR1 SGHVS, CDR2 FQNEAQ. This chain's CDR3 is CASSLVGQTYGYTF. The CDR3 DNA reads TGTGCCAGCAGCTTAGTGGGACAAACCTATGGCTACACCTTC.

This clone has only a few counts. The chain links TRBV30 to TRBJ1-1; D unresolved. Deletions cut 1 base from V and 7 bases from J, with 7 bases between. The CDR3 loop spans 11 amino acids. In germline, CDR1 is GTSNPN, CDR2 SVGIG (reference sequence). The CDR3 here is CAWSASREAFF. The CDR3, as DNA: TGTGCCTGGAGTGCGTCCCGTGAAGCTTTCTTT.

The table lists this clone with a few counts. The CDR3: CASSMGDRGRWETQYF. For the CDR3, the DNA is TGTGCCAGTAGTATGGGGGACAGGGGGCGATGGGAGACCCAGTACTTC. The chain links TRBV19 to TRBJ2-5, with 12 nucleotides matching TRBD1. Germline assignment: CDR1 LNHDA and CDR2 SQIVND (reference sequence). V shed 3 bases, J shed 5 bases, and the junction held 7 bases outside the gene matches. This CDR3 has 16 amino acids.

This chain joins TRBV6-5 and TRBJ2-1, with TRBD2 matching over 7 bases. The trim removed 6 bases at V and 8 bases at J, leaving 10 bases unmatched. The CDR3 extends over 14 amino acids. Germline V lookup: CDR1 MNHEY, CDR2 SVGAGI. The CDR3 bases are TGTGCCAGCAGCCCGTCGGGGGGTGTAGATGAGCAGTTCTTC. Translating it yields CASSPSGGVDEQFF.

The genes are TRBV19 and TRBJ2-5, with D tentatively TRBD2 (6 bases). The CDR3 length is 14 residues. Germline V gene sequence: CDR1 LNHDA, CDR2 SQIVND (reference sequence). Trimming removed 3 bases at V and 4 bases at J, with 12 bases between. The CDR3 protein is CASSIATGRETQYF. Written as DNA, the CDR3 is TGTGCCAGTAGTATCGCCACCGGGAGAGAGACCCAGTACTTC. The whole variable domain, filled in from reference TRBV19 and TRBJ2-5, reads DGGITQSPKYLFRKEGQNVTLSCEQNLNHDAMYWYRQDPGQGLRLIYYSQIVNDFQKGDIAEGYSVSREKKESFPLTVTSAQKNPTAFYLCASSIATGRETQYFGPGTRLLVL.